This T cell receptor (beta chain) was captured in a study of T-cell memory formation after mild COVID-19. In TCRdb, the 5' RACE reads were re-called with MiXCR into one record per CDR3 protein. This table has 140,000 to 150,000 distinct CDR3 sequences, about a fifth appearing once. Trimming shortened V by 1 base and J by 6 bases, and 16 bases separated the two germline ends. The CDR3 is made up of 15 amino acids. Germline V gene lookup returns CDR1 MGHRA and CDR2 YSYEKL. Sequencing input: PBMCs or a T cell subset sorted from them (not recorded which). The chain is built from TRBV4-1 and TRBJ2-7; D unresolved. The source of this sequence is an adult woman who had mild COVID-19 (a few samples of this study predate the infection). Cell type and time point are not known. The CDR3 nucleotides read TGCGCCAGCAGCCAAGGTTTCGGTGTGGGCAGCGAGCAGTACTTC. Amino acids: CASSQGFGVGSEQYF.